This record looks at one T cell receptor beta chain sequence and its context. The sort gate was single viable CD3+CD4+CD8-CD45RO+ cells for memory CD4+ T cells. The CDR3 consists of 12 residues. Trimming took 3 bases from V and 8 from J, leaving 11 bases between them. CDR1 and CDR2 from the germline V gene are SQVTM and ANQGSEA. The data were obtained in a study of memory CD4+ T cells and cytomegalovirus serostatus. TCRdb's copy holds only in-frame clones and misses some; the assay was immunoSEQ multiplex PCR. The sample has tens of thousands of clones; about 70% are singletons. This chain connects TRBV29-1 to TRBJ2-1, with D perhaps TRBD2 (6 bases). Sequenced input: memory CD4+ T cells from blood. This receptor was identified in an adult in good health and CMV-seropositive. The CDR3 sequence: CSVESWGDEQFF. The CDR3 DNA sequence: TGCAGCGTTGAGTCGTGGGGGGATGAGCAGTTCTTC.